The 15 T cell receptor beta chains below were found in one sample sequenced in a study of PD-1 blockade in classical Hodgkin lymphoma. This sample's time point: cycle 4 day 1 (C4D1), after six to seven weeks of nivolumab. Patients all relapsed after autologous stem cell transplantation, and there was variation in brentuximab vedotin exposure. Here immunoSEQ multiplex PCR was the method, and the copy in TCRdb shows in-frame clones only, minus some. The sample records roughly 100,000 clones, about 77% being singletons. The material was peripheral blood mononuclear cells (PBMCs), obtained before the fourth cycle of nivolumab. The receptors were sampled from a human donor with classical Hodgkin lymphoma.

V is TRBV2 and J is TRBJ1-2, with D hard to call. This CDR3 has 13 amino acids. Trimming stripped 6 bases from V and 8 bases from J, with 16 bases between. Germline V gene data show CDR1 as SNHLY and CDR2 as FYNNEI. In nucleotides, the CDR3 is TGTGCCAGCAGGGGAGTGGAGGGATGGGGCTACACCTTC. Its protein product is CASRGVEGWGYTF.

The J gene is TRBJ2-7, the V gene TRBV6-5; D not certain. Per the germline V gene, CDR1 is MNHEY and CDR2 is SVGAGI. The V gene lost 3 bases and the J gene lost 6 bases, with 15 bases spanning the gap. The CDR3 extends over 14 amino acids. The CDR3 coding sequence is TGTGCCAGCAGTTATCACCCCTTATCTACCGAGCAGTACTTC. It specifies CASSYHPLSTEQYF.

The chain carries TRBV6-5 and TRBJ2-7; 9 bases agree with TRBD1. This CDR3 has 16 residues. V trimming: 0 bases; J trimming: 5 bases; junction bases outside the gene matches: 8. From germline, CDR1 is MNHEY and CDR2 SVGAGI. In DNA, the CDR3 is TGTGCCAGCAGTTACTCTTCGGACAGGGGATGGGACGAGCAGTACTTC. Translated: CASSYSSDRGWDEQYF.

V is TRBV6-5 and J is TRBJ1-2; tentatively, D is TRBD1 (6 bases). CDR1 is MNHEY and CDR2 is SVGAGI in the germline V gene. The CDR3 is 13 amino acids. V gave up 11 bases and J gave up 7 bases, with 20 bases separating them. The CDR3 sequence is CAAVGRGEGGYTF. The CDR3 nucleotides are TGTGCCGCCGTGGGCAGGGGAGAGGGTGGCTACACCTTC.

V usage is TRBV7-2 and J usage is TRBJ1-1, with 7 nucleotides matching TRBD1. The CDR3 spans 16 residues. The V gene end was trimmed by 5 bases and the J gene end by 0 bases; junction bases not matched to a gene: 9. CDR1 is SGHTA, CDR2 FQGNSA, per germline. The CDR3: CASSQDTGQMNTEAFF. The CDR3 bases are TGTGCCAGCAGCCAAGACACGGGACAGATGAACACTGAAGCTTTCTTT. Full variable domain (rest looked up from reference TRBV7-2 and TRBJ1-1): GAGVSQSPSNKVTEKGKDVELRCDPISGHTALYWYRQSLGQGLEFLIYFQGNSAPDKSGLPSDRFSAERTGGSVSTLTIQRTQQEDSAVYLCASSQDTGQMNTEAFFGQGTRLTVV.

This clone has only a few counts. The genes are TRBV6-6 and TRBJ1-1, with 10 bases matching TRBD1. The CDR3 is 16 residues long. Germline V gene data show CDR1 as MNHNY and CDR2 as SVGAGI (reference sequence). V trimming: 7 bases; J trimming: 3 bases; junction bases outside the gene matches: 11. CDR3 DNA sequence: TGTGCCAGCACCCCGAGAGGGACAGGGGTAGACACTGAAGCTTTCTTT. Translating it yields CASTPRGTGVDTEAFF.

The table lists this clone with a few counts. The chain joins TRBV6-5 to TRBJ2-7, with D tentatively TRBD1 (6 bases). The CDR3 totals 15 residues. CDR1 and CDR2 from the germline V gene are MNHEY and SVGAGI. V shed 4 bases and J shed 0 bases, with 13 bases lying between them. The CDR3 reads CASSLTGASSYEQYF. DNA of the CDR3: TGTGCCAGCAGTTTGACAGGCGCCAGCTCCTACGAGCAGTACTTC.

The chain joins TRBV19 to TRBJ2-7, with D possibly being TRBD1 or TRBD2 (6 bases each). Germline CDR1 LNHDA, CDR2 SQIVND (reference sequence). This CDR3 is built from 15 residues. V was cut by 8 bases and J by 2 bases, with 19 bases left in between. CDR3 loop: CASSLRGATTYEQYF. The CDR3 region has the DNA TGTGCCAGTTCCTTGAGGGGGGCGACCACCTACGAGCAGTACTTC.

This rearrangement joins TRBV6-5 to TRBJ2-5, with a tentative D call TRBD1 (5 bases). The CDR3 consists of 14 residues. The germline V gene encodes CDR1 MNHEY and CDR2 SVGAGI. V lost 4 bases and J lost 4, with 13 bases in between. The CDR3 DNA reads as TGTGCCAGCAGTTCTCAGGGTTCAGTAGAGACCCAGTACTTC. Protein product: CASSSQGSVETQYF.

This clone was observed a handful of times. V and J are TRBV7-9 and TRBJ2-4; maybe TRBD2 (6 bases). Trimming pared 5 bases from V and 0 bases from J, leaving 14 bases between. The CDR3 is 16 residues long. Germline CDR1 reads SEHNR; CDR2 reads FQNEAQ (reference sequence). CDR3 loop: CASSPRDDLAKNIQYF. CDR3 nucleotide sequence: TGTGCCAGCAGCCCGCGGGATGATCTAGCCAAAAACATTCAGTACTTC.

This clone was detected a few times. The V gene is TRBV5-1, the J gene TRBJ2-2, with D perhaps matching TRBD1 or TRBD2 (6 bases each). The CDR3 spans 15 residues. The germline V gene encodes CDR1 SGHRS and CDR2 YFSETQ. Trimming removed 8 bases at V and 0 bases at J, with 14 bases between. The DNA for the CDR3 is TGCGCCAGTGAAATGGGGGGCGCGAACACCGGGGAGCTGTTTTTT. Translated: CASEMGGANTGELFF.

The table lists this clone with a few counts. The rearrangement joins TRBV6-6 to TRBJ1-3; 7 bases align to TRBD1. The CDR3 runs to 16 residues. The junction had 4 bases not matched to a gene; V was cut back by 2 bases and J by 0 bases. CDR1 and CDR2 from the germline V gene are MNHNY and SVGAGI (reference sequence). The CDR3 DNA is TGTGCCAGCAGTTACGATGGACAGGACTCTGGAAACACCATATATTTT. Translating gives CASSYDGQDSGNTIYF.

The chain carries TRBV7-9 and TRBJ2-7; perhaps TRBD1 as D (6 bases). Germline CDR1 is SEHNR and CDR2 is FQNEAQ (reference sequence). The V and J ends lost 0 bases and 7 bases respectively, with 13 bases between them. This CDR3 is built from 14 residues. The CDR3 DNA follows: TGTGCCAGCAGCTTAGCGCTAAAAGGGGGAGAGCAGTACTTC. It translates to CASSLALKGGEQYF.

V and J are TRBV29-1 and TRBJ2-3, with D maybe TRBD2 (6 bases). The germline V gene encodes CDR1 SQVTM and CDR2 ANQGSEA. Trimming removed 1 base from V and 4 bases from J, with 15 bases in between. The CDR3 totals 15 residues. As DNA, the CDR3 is TGCAGCGTTGAAGTGCGGGGCAGGGACGCAGATACGCAGTATTTT. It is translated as CSVEVRGRDADTQYF.

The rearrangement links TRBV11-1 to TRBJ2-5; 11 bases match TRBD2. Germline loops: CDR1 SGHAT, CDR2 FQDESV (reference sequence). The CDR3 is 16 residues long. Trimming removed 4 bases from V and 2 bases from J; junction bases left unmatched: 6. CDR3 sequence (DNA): TGTGCCAGCAGCTCCGGGACTAGCGGCCTTCAAGAGACCCAGTACTTC. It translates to CASSSGTSGLQETQYF.